These 18 T cell receptor beta chains originate from one sample sequenced in a study of T cell changes during pregnancy in multiple sclerosis. The table came from immunoSEQ multiplex PCR; TCRdb's copy has only in-frame clones and leaves some out. Here the sample spans about 72,000 clones, 91% being singletons. Sequencing was performed on peripheral blood, taken in the third trimester of pregnancy. The receptors stem from a female donor in good health, enrolled as a control in a pregnancy study.

This rearrangement joins TRBV5-8 to TRBJ1-4, with 8 positions matching TRBD1. J lost 8 bases, V lost 5 bases, and 11 bases had no gene match. CDR3 size: 15 residues. Germline CDR1 reads SGHTS; CDR2 reads YDEGEE. The CDR3 DNA reads as TGTGCCAGCAGTGTGGCGGGGACAGGTCTGGAAAAACTGTTTTTT. Its protein product is CASSVAGTGLEKLFF.

This clone was seen a handful of times. The J gene is TRBJ1-1, the V gene TRBV15, with unresolved D. V gave up 0 bases and J gave up 0 bases, with 11 bases separating them. Germline CDR1 LNHNV, CDR2 YYDKDF (reference sequence). This CDR3 spans 16 amino acids. CDR3 DNA sequence: TGTGCCACCAGCAGAGATTCTTCAGTAATGAACACTGAAGCTTTCTTT. This codes for CATSRDSSVMNTEAFF.

The rearrangement joins TRBV28 to TRBJ1-2; TRBD1 is a possible D gene (6 bases). V lost 5 bases, J lost 4 bases, and 14 bases lay in between. The V gene's germline CDR1 is MDHEN and CDR2 SYDVKM. The CDR3 consists of 14 residues. The CDR3 region has the DNA TGTGCCAGCAGTGTGCCGGGACACTCCTATGGCTACACCTTC. Translated: CASSVPGHSYGYTF.

As for this clone: The junction shows a germline mismatch at one end, possibly a read error. The chain recombines TRBV7-9 with TRBJ2-7, with D maybe TRBD1 (6 bases). Germline CDR1 is SEHNR and CDR2 is FQNEAQ (reference sequence). CDR3 length: 14 amino acids. CDR3: CASRLLTGDYEQYF. DNA of the CDR3: TGTGCCAGCCGCTTGCTGACAGGAGACTACGAGCAGTACTTC.

The V call is TRBV21-1, the J call TRBJ2-1; no check of the table's D call, TRBD2, against the DNA was made. TRBV21-1 is noted as a pseudogene. This CDR3 has 14 residues. CDR3 sequence: CVPSGSSGGNEQFF. CDR3 DNA: TGTGTCCCCAGCGGGAGTTCGGGTGGAAATGAGCAGTTCTTC.

The gene calls are TRBV11-2 and TRBJ1-2; D unresolved. CDR3 size: 12 residues. V lost 2 bases to trimming and J lost 4 bases, with 5 bases between them. From germline, CDR1 is SGHAT and CDR2 FQNNGV. In nucleotides, the CDR3 is TGTGCCAGCAGCTTAAGCATCTATGGCTACACCTTC. Its protein is CASSLSIYGYTF.

V is TRBV9 and J is TRBJ2-3, with 13 bases matching TRBD2. CDR1 SGDLS and CDR2 YYNGEE come from the germline V gene. Losses at the gene ends were 3 bases for V and 5 bases for J; bases not matched to a gene: 6. The CDR3 has 16 residues. CDR3 sequence: CASSGTSGGARDTQYF. For the CDR3, the DNA is TGTGCCAGCAGCGGAACTAGCGGGGGGGCGAGAGATACGCAGTATTTT.

V usage is TRBV5-6 and J usage is TRBJ1-2; unclear D gene. Germline V gene data show CDR1 as SGHDT and CDR2 as YYEEEE. The CDR3 totals 14 residues. Trimming removed 2 bases from V and 7 bases from J, with 15 bases in between. CDR3 nucleotides: TGTGCCAGCAGCTTTACCAGGCTGAACCCTGGCTACACCTTC. This gives the protein CASSFTRLNPGYTF.

V and J are TRBV7-2 and TRBJ1-6, with 9 bases matching TRBD1. Per the germline V gene, CDR1 is SGHTA and CDR2 is FQGNSA. The CDR3 length is 16 residues. The V and J ends lost 1 base and 2 bases, in that order; junction bases with no gene match: 0. The CDR3 DNA reads TGTGCCAGCAGCTTAGGACAGGGGGCCTATAATTCACCCCTCCACTTT. Its protein is CASSLGQGAYNSPLHF.

V usage is TRBV6-5 and J usage is TRBJ2-3; a weak D match, TRBD2 (5 bases). Germline values: CDR1 MNHEY, CDR2 SVGAGI. V was trimmed by 2 bases and J by 8 bases, leaving 14 bases between them. This CDR3 is 14 amino acids long. In nucleotides, the CDR3 is TGTGCCAGCAGTTACGGTCGGCAAGCGGTTACGCAGTATTTT. As protein: CASSYGRQAVTQYF.

CDR3 loop: CASSLVEGAVYEQYF. For the CDR3, the DNA is TGCGCCAGCAGCTTGGTTGAAGGGGCTGTCTACGAGCAGTACTTC. The chain links TRBV5-1 to TRBJ2-7; possible D gene TRBD1, 5 bases. The ends were cut back, 0 bases at V and 3 bases at J, with 13 bases in the middle. The CDR3 runs to 15 residues. CDR1 and CDR2 from the germline V gene are SGHRS and YFSETQ.

This rearrangement joins TRBV4-1 to TRBJ1-1; 11 bases match TRBD1. Germline assignment: CDR1 MGHRA and CDR2 YSYEKL. This CDR3 is 14 amino acids long. The ends lost 5 bases at V and 5 bases at J; junction bases unmatched: 4. The CDR3 loop reads CASSGRDRGTEAFF. The CDR3, as DNA: TGCGCCAGCAGCGGCCGGGACAGGGGGACTGAAGCTTTCTTT.

The chain carries TRBV9 and TRBJ1-3, with D perhaps matching TRBD1 (6 bases). Germline V gene lookup returns CDR1 SGDLS and CDR2 YYNGEE. The CDR3 sequence is 14 residues long. Between the trimmed V and J ends, which lost 1 base and 8 bases, there was a span of 13 bases. Here the CDR3 DNA reads TGTGCCAGCAGCGTAACAGGGCTTGCAGACACCATATATTTT. It specifies CASSVTGLADTIYF.

The CDR3 protein is CASGGGGASYNEQFF. Here the CDR3 DNA reads TGTGCCAGTGGGGGGGGCGGTGCATCCTACAATGAGCAGTTCTTC. The chain has TRBV28 and TRBJ2-1, with a weak D call TRBD2 (7 bases). V was cut by 9 bases and J by 1 base, with 16 bases left in between. The CDR3 contains 15 residues. Germline values: CDR1 MDHEN, CDR2 SYDVKM.

The rearrangement joins TRBV21-1 to TRBJ1-1; whether TRBD1, the table's D call, matches the DNA was not checked. TRBV21-1 is classified as a pseudogene. CDR3 size: 17 residues. CDR3 sequence reads: CASSKEGRGRYDTEAFF. The CDR3, as DNA: TGTGCCAGCAGCAAAGAGGGAAGGGGGAGATATGACACTGAAGCTTTCTTT.

In its sample, this clone was seen once. The V call is TRBV7-9, the J call TRBJ1-1; 10 bases agree with TRBD1. Germline CDR1 reads SEHNR; CDR2 reads FQNEAQ (reference sequence). Trimming removed 4 bases from V and 1 base from J; junction bases left unmatched: 3. The CDR3 extends over 15 amino acids. The CDR3 DNA follows: TGTGCCAGCAGCTACCGACAGGGGGCGAACACTGAAGCTTTCTTT. Residues: CASSYRQGANTEAFF. Using reference TRBV7-9 and TRBJ1-1 for the parts outside the CDR3, the full variable domain is DTGVSQNPRHKITKRGQNVTFRCDPISEHNRLYWYRQTLGQGPEFLTYFQNEAQLEKSRLLSDRFSAERPKGSFSTLEIQRTEQGDSAMYLCASSYRQGANTEAFFGQGTRLTVV.

This clone was seen a single time. This chain uses TRBV9 with TRBJ2-1; 10 bases agree with TRBD2. In germline, CDR1 is SGDLS, CDR2 YYNGEE. V shed 4 bases, J shed 4 bases, and the junction held 5 bases outside the gene matches. There are 15 residues in the CDR3. The CDR3 region is CASSQSGRGYNEQFF. CDR3 DNA: TGTGCCAGCAGCCAGAGCGGGAGGGGGTACAATGAGCAGTTCTTC.

This chain uses TRBV5-6 with TRBJ1-1, with 7 bases aligning to TRBD1. V lost 1 base, J lost 3 bases, and 12 bases stayed unmatched. The CDR3 covers 17 residues. Germline assignment: CDR1 SGHDT and CDR2 YYEEEE. The CDR3 loop reads CASSLPTGVGLDTEAFF. CDR3 DNA: TGTGCCAGCAGCTTGCCTACAGGGGTAGGTCTCGACACTGAAGCTTTCTTT.